This TCR beta chain was profiled in a study of beta chain features in type 1 diabetes. Study outcomes and limitations: The study found moderately but significantly shorter TCRB CDR3s in all four CD4+ subsets of Type 1 diabetes patients.

Worth noting for this clone: Its antigen is currently unknown.

There was one heparinised blood draw per donor, averaging roughly 110 mL. After removal of 3 bases from V and 2 bases from J, the junction contained 7 bases not matched to a gene. Germline CDR1 MNHEY, CDR2 SMNVEV (reference sequence). This CDR3 spans 19 amino acids. The whole isolated RNA underwent reverse transcription, so sequencing captured expressed TCRB transcripts. Sequencing was performed with immunoSEQ multiplex PCR; in TCRdb, only in-frame clones are kept and a portion is missing. Counted here are under 450,000 clones, about 14% occurring once; the ten biggest clones make up roughly 0.036%. This TCR was sampled from a man aged 30 to 45 in good health. The sequenced material came from naive CD4+ T cells from blood. V usage is TRBV27 and J usage is TRBJ2-1; 16 positions agree with TRBD2. CDR3 in amino acids: CASSLGLAGGISPYNEQFF. Written as DNA, the CDR3 is TGTGCCAGCAGTTTGGGACTAGCGGGAGGGATTTCGCCCTACAATGAGCAGTTCTTC.